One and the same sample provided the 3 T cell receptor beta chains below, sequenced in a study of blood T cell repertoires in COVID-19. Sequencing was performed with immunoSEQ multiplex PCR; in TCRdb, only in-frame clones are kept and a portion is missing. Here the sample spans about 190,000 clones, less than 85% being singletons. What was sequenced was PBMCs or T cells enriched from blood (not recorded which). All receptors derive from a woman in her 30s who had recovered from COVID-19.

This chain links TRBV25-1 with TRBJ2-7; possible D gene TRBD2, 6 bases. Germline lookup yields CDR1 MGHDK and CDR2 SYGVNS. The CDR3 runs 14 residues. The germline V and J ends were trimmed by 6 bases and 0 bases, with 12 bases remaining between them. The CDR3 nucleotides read TGTGCCAGCAGGACGGGCGGGGTCTCCTACGAGCAGTACTTC. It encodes CASRTGGVSYEQYF.

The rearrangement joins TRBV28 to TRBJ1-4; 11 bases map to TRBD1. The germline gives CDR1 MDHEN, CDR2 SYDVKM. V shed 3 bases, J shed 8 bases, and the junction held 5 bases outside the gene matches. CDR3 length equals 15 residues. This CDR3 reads CASSFGTGGREKLFF. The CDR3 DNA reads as TGTGCCAGCAGTTTTGGGACAGGGGGTCGGGAAAAACTGTTTTTT.

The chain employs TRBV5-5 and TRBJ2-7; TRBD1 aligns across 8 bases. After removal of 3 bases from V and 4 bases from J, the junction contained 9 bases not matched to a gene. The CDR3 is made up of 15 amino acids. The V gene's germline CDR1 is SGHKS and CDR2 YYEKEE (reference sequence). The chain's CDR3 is CASSSAGGTSYEQYF. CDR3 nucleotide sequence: TGTGCCAGCAGCTCGGCAGGGGGCACCAGTTACGAGCAGTACTTC.